This is a list of T cell receptor beta chains from one sample in a study of blood T cell repertoires in COVID-19. The protocol was immunoSEQ multiplex PCR, while the TCRdb copy is restricted to in-frame clones and leaves out a portion. This table holds roughly 100,000 clones, roughly four fifths found once. The sequencing input was peripheral blood. The source is a woman at least 80 years old with active or convalescent COVID-19. The CDR3 runs from the conserved cysteine through the conserved F or W. A D gene is named only where the DNA matches it firmly. Clone size is not always given. Where it is, it says once, few, many or a class for expanded clones.

TRBV28	TRBJ1-1	NA	NA	TGTGCCAGCAGTTTCCAGGGGCGCAACGAAGCTTTCTTT	CASSFQGRNEAFF
TRBV9	TRBJ2-1	NA	TRBD2	TGTGCCAGCAGCTTGTTAGCGGGAGCCTACAATGAGCAGTTCTTC	CASSLLAGAYNEQFF
TRBV6-2/TRBV6-3	TRBJ1-6	NA	NA	TGTGCCAGCAGCCGAGGACAGACTTATAATTCACCCCTCCACTTT	CASSRGQTYNSPLHF
TRBV4-2	TRBJ2-7	few	NA	TGTGCCAGCAGCCAAGGGGAAAGGGGGAATACCTACGAGCAGTACTTC	CASSQGERGNTYEQYF
TRBV28	TRBJ2-7	NA	NA	TGTGCCAGCAGTCTAAGGGGGTGGGACCGCTCCTACGAGCAGTACTTC	CASSLRGWDRSYEQYF
TRBV19	TRBJ1-5	NA	NA	TGTGCCAGTAGTGAGGGGGAACGGGGTGGAAGTCAGCCCCAGCATTTT	CASSEGERGGSQPQHF
TRBV5-5	TRBJ2-7	NA	NA	TGTGCCAGCAGCTTGGACATCTCTCGTTCCTACGAGCAGTACTTC	CASSLDISRSYEQYF
TRBV29-1	TRBJ1-1	NA	TRBD1	TGCAGCGTTGATAGGGGGCACGGGGGAATATATCCTGAAGCTTTCTTT	CSVDRGHGGIYPEAFF
TRBV28	TRBJ1-2	NA	NA	TGTGCCAGCAGTTTATTGTCGGGGTACGGGGGCTACACCTTC	CASSLLSGYGGYTF
TRBV29-1	TRBJ2-2	once	TRBD1	TGCAGCGTGGGACAGGGCGACACCGGGGAGCTGTTTTTT	CSVGQGDTGELFF
TRBV7-9	TRBJ1-4	NA	TRBD1	TGTGCCAGCAGCTTGGCACCGGGACAGGGGAGCAGGAGAGAAAAACTGTTTTTT	CASSLAPGQGSRREKLFF
TRBV6-2/TRBV6-3	TRBJ2-1	NA	TRBD2	TGTGCCAGCAGTTACCGGACTAGCGGGTATAACAATGAGCAGTTCTTC	CASSYRTSGYNNEQFF
TRBV19	TRBJ1-5	NA	NA	TGTGCCAGTAGTATCGCAGGTCGGGGGAGGGGGGTTCGCAATCAGCCCCAGCATTTT	CASSIAGRGRGVRNQPQHF
TRBV28	TRBJ1-6	NA	NA	TGTGCCAGCACCCAGCGACAGGATAATTCACCCCTCCACTTT	CASTQRQDNSPLHF
TRBV7-6	TRBJ1-1	NA	TRBD1	TGTGCCAGCAGCTCGGACAGGGCAAACACTGAAGCTTTCTTT	CASSSDRANTEAFF
TRBV28	TRBJ1-6	once	TRBD1	TGTGCCAGCAGTTTGGACAGGGGAGGTAATTCACCCCTCCACTTT	CASSLDRGGNSPLHF
TRBV13	TRBJ2-7	few	NA	TGTGCCAGCAGCTCAACCAGGGGCGGCTACGAGCAGTACTTC	CASSSTRGGYEQYF
TRBV6-5	TRBJ1-2	once	TRBD1	TGTGCCAGCAGTAAGACAGGGTCGGCTAACTATGGCTACACCTTC	CASSKTGSANYGYTF
TRBV19	TRBJ1-5	NA	TRBD1	TGTGCCAGTACCTCGGACAGGGGCTATCAGCCCCAGCATTTT	CASTSDRGYQPQHF
TRBV3-1/TRBV3-2	TRBJ2-2	NA	TRBD1	TGTGCCAGCAGCCCCTACGGACAGGGACGCCCCGGGGAGCTGTTTTTT	CASSPYGQGRPGELFF
TRBV5-6	TRBJ2-3	NA	TRBD2	TGTGCCAGCAGCTTGGGAATCAAGGGAGGGACAGATACGCAGTATTTT	CASSLGIKGGTDTQYF
TRBV30	TRBJ1-2	NA	TRBD1	TGTGCCTGGAGTGTAGGTGACAGGGGAGGGGATGGCTACACCTTC	CAWSVGDRGGDGYTF